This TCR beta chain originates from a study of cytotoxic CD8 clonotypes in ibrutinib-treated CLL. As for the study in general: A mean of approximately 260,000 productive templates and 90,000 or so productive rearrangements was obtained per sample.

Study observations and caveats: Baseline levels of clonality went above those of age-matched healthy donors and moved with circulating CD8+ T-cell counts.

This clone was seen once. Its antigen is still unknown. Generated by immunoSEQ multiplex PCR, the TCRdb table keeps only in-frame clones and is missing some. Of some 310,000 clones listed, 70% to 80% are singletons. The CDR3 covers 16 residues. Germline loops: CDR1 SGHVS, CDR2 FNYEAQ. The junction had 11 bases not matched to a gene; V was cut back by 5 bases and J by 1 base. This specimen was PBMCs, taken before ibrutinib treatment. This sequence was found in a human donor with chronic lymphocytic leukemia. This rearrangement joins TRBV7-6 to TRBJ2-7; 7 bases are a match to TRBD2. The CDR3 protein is CASSTPGTTNSYEQYF. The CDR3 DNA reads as TGTGCCAGCAGCACCCCCGGGACTACAAATTCCTACGAGCAGTACTTC.